This T cell receptor (beta chain) stems from a study of low-dose radiotherapy and immunotherapy resistance in tumors. Study-level background: The regimen for patients comprised intravenous nivolumab 240 mg every two weeks plus intravenous ipilimumab 1 mg/kg every six weeks. Patients took aspirin (300 mg orally, daily) for four cycles beginning at cycle 1 day 1.

Stated time point: before trial treatment. Donors were dosed with nivolumab and ipilimumab; they also received aspirin, low-dose cyclophosphamide and low-dose radiotherapy. TRAV- and TRBV-specific primers, spanning alpha and beta chains, primed first-strand cDNA. For amplifying TCRs, the PCR ran for 15 to 20 cycles with Phusion, which was used together with a constant-region primer and the adapter on the V primers. TCRdb reprocessed the reads with MiXCR, giving one entry per CDR3 protein. The sample has tens of thousands of distinct CDR3 sequences, over 15% seen once. Many counts were recorded for this clonotype. Germline CDR1 reads SGHTA; CDR2 reads FQGNSA. V was shortened by 5 bases and J by 6 bases, with 15 bases between the two germline ends. CDR3 size: 14 residues.

The chain has TRBV7-2 and TRBJ2-3; D call uncertain. Specimen: PBMCs, collected before treatment. This TCR came from a male donor with prostate cancer. CDR3 nucleotides: TGTGCCAGCAGCCCGGTGGCCCGAAGGGATACGCAGTATTTT. Amino acid sequence: CASSPVARRDTQYF.